This T cell receptor beta chain originates from a study of shared clonotypes between healthy human individuals. Study context: Every donor yielded three CD4 naive, three CD4 memory, two CD8 naive and one CD8 memory plate.

Study-wide results and caveats: Rarefaction curves obtained for sorted subsets showed sequencing incomplete despite large depth.

In this sample, this clone turned up a few times. The antigen remains undetermined. CDR1 is SGHTA and CDR2 is FQGTGA in the germline V gene. CDR3 length equals 19 residues. V shed 5 bases and J shed 1 base, with 21 bases lying between them. Produced via immunoSEQ multiplex PCR; TCRdb's table is partial and in-frame only. The sample holds some 120,000 clones, about 63% seen once. This TCR came from a woman aged 25-40 years in good health. V is TRBV7-3 and J is TRBJ2-6, with D tentatively TRBD1 (6 bases). The sample was memory CD8+ T cells sorted from blood. The subset was: CD45RO+ cells pooled with CCR7-negative TemRA cells. This chain's CDR3 is CASSISGWTELSGANVLTF. Written as DNA, the CDR3 is TGTGCCAGCAGCATATCCGGGTGGACAGAGCTTTCTGGGGCCAACGTCCTGACTTTC.